Below are 8 T cell receptor beta chains sequenced from a single sample in a study of CD8 T cells in ankylosing spondylitis (dated by TCRdb to 2015 to 2018). The paper as a whole reports these results and caveats: A TCR beta motif made up of seven or eight highly homologous amino acid variants appeared to be characteristic of blood from ankylosing spondylitis patients.

Library construction relied on 5' RACE. Sequencing instrument: Illumina HiSeq 2500. Using fastp at Q25 and MiXCR, TCRdb reprocessed the public reads and kept productive beta chains. Duplicate CDR3 protein sequences are folded into a single record with the most common DNA and genes. Across this sample there are about 540,000 distinct CDR3 sequences, with 9.5% to 15% seen only once. The biggest ten clones account for approximately 6.2% of the sample. What these receptors recognize is not known. The source material was blood, either unsorted or a sorted T cell fraction (not recorded which). The receptor set was obtained from a male donor with ankylosing spondylitis.

This rearrangement joins TRBV3-1 to TRBJ1-2, with a weak D call TRBD1 (6 bases). CDR1 is LGHDT and CDR2 is YNNKEL in the germline V gene (reference sequence). The CDR3 has 14 residues. Deletions cut 4 bases from V and 4 bases from J, with 13 bases between. CDR3 sequence (DNA): TGTGCCAGCAGCCCGACAGGACTCTTCTATGGCTACACCTTC. This gives the protein CASSPTGLFYGYTF.

The chain has TRBV12-3 or TRBV12-4 and TRBJ1-2, with 7 bases lining up with TRBD1. V lost 7 bases to trimming and J lost 3 bases; unmatched junction nucleotides: 11. The CDR3 is 15 residues long. CDR3 amino acids: CASTHFDRADYGYTF. CDR3 in DNA: TGTGCCAGCACCCATTTCGACAGGGCCGACTATGGCTACACCTTC.

About this clonotype itself: A much larger clone lies a single base off, so this may be a read error. This chain connects TRBV24-1 to TRBJ2-2; TRBD1 agrees at 10 bases. CDR1 and CDR2 (germline): KGHDR, SFDVKD. Losses at the gene ends were 3 bases for V and 6 bases for J; bases not matched to a gene: 3. There are 15 residues in the CDR3. In DNA, the CDR3 is TGTGCCACCAGTGATCCGGGACAGGGGTCCGGGGAGCTGTTTTTT. Translating it yields CATSDPGQGSGELFF.

This clonotype was recorded at least ten times. This rearrangement joins TRBV30 to TRBJ2-5; D remains unclear. Germline CDR1 and CDR2: GTSNPN and SVGIG (reference sequence). Trimming left V 7 bases short and J 2 bases short, with 8 bases between. This CDR3 comprises 11 residues. The CDR3 DNA follows: TGTGCCTTAAGAAGACAAGAGACCCAGTACTTC. It yields the protein CALRRQETQYF. Full variable domain (rest looked up from reference TRBV30 and TRBJ2-5): SQTIHQWPATLVQPVGSPLSLECTVEGTSNPNLYWYRQAAGRGLQLLFYSVGIGQISSEVPQNLSASRPQDRQFILSSKKLLLSDSGFYLCALRRQETQYFGPGTRLLVL.

This clonotype was counted a few times. V gene TRBV7-6 combines with J gene TRBJ2-7, with 9 bases fitting TRBD2. Germline V gene data show CDR1 as SGHVS and CDR2 as FNYEAQ. With 6 bases clipped from V and 0 bases from J, the junction kept 6 bases outside the gene matches. The CDR3 extends over 15 amino acids. This CDR3 is CASSSSGVSSYEQYF. The CDR3 DNA reads as TGTGCCAGCAGTTCTAGCGGGGTGAGCTCCTACGAGCAGTACTTC.

There are a few counts of this clonotype. The chain couples TRBV7-9 to TRBJ1-1; D uncertain. Trimming removed 4 bases at V and 0 bases at J, with 12 bases between. The CDR3 spans 15 residues. Germline values: CDR1 SEHNR, CDR2 FQNEAQ (reference sequence). In DNA, the CDR3 is TGTGCCAGCAGCTCACTGGTAGTGATGAACACTGAAGCTTTCTTT. Translated, it gives CASSSLVVMNTEAFF.

This clonotype was picked up a small number of times. The chain links TRBV5-1 to TRBJ1-1; TRBD1 aligns across 8 bases. The CDR3 consists of 14 residues. Germline V gene data show CDR1 as SGHRS and CDR2 as YFSETQ. V shed 5 bases and J 0 bases; nucleotides not matched to a gene: 3. CDR3 bases: TGCGCCAGCAGTGGACAGGGTATGAACACTGAAGCTTTCTTT. Its translation: CASSGQGMNTEAFF.

The chain couples TRBV29-1 to TRBJ2-5; D could derive from TRBD1 or TRBD2 (5 bases each). The length of the CDR3 is 11 residues. Germline V gene lookup returns CDR1 SQVTM and CDR2 ANQGSEA. CDR3 nucleotides: TGCATCTCGGGGCAGGGTGAGACCCAGTACTTC. Its translation: CISGQGETQYF.